This paragraph reports one T cell receptor (beta chain). This CDR3 region has 15 residues. Germline CDR1 reads SGHTA; CDR2 reads FQGNSA. V was clipped by 5 bases and J by 11 bases; unmatched bases: 17. This sample is part of a study of blood T cells in healthy people across ages. The use of a sample-barcoded 5' primer and a J-beta primer mix characterized a second PCR of roughly 6 to 11 cycles. Using its own MiXCR run on the 5' RACE reads, TCRdb lists one record per CDR3 protein. The sample includes about 1,600,000 distinct CDR3 sequences, approximately 38% of them seen just once. Specimen: blood. The V call is TRBV7-2, the J call TRBJ2-5; TRBD1 aligns across 7 bases. The TCR sequence derives from a woman between 18 and 29 years old in good health. CDR3 region: CASSLIWTGSEEQYF. The CDR3 DNA follows: TGTGCCAGCAGCCTCATCTGGACAGGATCGGAGGAGCAGTACTTC. The full variable domain, in which reference TRBV7-2 and TRBJ2-5 provide the parts outside the CDR3, is GAGVSQSPSNKVTEKGKDVELRCDPISGHTALYWYRQSLGQGLEFLIYFQGNSAPDKSGLPSDRFSAERTGGSVSTLTIQRTQQEDSAVYLCASSLIWTGSEEQYFGPGTRLLVL.